The 10 T cell receptor beta chains given below trace back to one sample, sequenced in a study of T cells in Graves' hyperthyroidism and ophthalmopathy. Amplification yielded TCR beta CDR3 regions, with RNA transcripts as the source. RT-PCR in the first round (using the HTBI primer set) targeted the TCR CDR3. A single record per CDR3 protein comes from TCRdb applying MiXCR to the multiplex PCR reads. The sample yields 190,000 or so distinct CDR3 sequences, approximately 20% seen once. Sequenced: blood. The receptor set was obtained from a man in his forties with Graves' hyperthyroidism.

In its sample, this clonotype was seen many times. The chain joins TRBV18 to TRBJ2-3; TRBD2 agrees at 10 bases. CDR3 length: 16 amino acids. Trimming at V came to 3 bases and at J to 3 bases, leaving 6 bases not matched to a gene. CDR1 KGHSH and CDR2 LQKENI come from the germline V gene. Written as DNA, the CDR3 is TGTGCCAGCTCACCCCCTAGCGGGGGTGCGACAGATACGCAGTATTTT. This encodes CASSPPSGGATDTQYF. The full variable domain, completed using reference TRBV18 and TRBJ2-3, is NAGVMQNPRHLVRRRGQEARLRCSPMKGHSHVYWYRQLPEEGLKFMVYLQKENIIDESGMPKERFSAEFPKEGPSILRIQQVVRGDSAAYFCASSPPSGGATDTQYFGPGTRLTVL.

This clonotype was found many times. The rearrangement joins TRBV18 to TRBJ2-5; either TRBD1 or TRBD2 may supply D (5 bases each). Germline V gene data show CDR1 as KGHSH and CDR2 as LQKENI. This CDR3 is 15 amino acids long. Deletions cut 4 bases from V and 4 bases from J, with 16 bases between. DNA of the CDR3: TGTGCCAGCTCACTGCCTAGGGACGGCACAGAGACCCAGTACTTC. Translation: CASSLPRDGTETQYF. The full variable domain, its missing parts supplied by reference TRBV18 and TRBJ2-5, is NAGVMQNPRHLVRRRGQEARLRCSPMKGHSHVYWYRQLPEEGLKFMVYLQKENIIDESGMPKERFSAEFPKEGPSILRIQQVVRGDSAAYFCASSLPRDGTETQYFGPGTRLLVL.

V and J are TRBV6-1 and TRBJ2-2; D perhaps matches TRBD1 (5 bases). The length of the CDR3 is 15 residues. The V end was cut by 7 bases, the J end by 3 bases, with 15 bases between. Per the germline V gene, CDR1 is MNHNS and CDR2 is SASEGT. The CDR3 region has the DNA TGTGCCAGCACTAGGACAAGGGGCTACACCGGGGAGCTGTTTTTT. Translating it yields CASTRTRGYTGELFF.

This clonotype was seen at least ten times. This chain connects TRBV6-1 to TRBJ2-1, with D possibly matching TRBD2 (5 bases). Between the trimmed V and J ends, which lost 5 bases and 0 bases, there was a span of 17 bases. CDR1 is MNHNS, CDR2 SASEGT, per germline. The CDR3 spans 17 residues. The CDR3 is CASSPRGGTSSYNEQFF. DNA of the CDR3: TGTGCCAGCAGTCCACGAGGAGGCACCAGCTCCTACAATGAGCAGTTCTTC.

The chain uses TRBV11-2 and TRBJ2-1; D is ambiguous. Per germline, CDR1 SGHAT and CDR2 FQNNGV. Trimming took 11 bases from V and 9 from J, leaving 23 bases between them. The CDR3 sequence is 14 residues long. CDR3 nucleotide sequence: TGTGCCTCAAGGTTAGGCCCCTCCCTAGGTGAGCAGTTCTTC. Residues: CASRLGPSLGEQFF.

In its sample, this clonotype was seen many times. The chain couples TRBV28 to TRBJ1-2; 8 bases line up with TRBD1. CDR1 MDHEN and CDR2 SYDVKM come from the germline V gene. The CDR3 sequence is 15 residues long. The junction had 2 bases not matched to a gene; V was cut back by 2 bases and J by 0 bases. The chain's CDR3 is CASSLPGQANYGYTF. CDR3 coding DNA: TGTGCCAGCAGTTTACCGGGACAGGCTAACTATGGCTACACCTTC.

In this sample, this clonotype turned up many times. V and J are TRBV7-3 and TRBJ2-3; D remains unclear. Looked up from germline, CDR1 is SGHTA and CDR2 is FQGTGA. Trimming took off 0 bases at V and 1 base at J, with 8 bases between the two ends. The CDR3 loop spans 15 amino acids. The CDR3 protein is CASSLTGSRTDTQYF. CDR3 bases: TGTGCCAGCAGCTTAACAGGTTCCCGCACAGATACGCAGTATTTT.

This clonotype was detected a few times. The rearrangement uses TRBV2 and TRBJ1-4; TRBD1 is a possible D gene (6 bases). The ends were cut back, 2 bases at V and 8 bases at J, with 15 bases in the middle. Germline V CDR1 and CDR2: SNHLY, FYNNEI. There are 15 residues in the CDR3. The CDR3 loop reads CASSERGRGGEKLFF. CDR3 nucleotide sequence: TGTGCCAGCAGTGAACGTGGCAGGGGTGGGGAAAAACTGTTTTTT.

The chain combines TRBV28 with TRBJ2-7; 9 positions match TRBD1. The V gene's germline CDR1 is MDHEN and CDR2 SYDVKM. The CDR3 spans 15 residues. V was pared by 7 bases and J by 0 bases, with 7 bases of the junction left unmatched. This CDR3 reads CASTPGQGVSYEQYF. In nucleotides, the CDR3 is TGTGCCAGCACTCCGGGACAGGGCGTCTCCTACGAGCAGTACTTC. The complete variable domain, with remaining parts taken from reference TRBV28 and TRBJ2-7, reads DVKVTQSSRYLVKRTGEKVFLECVQDMDHENMFWYRQDPGLGLRLIYFSYDVKMKEKGDIPEGYSVSREKKERFSLILESASTNQTSMYLCASTPGQGVSYEQYFGPGTRLTVT.

This clonotype showed up just a few times. The chain employs TRBV10-3 and TRBJ1-1; D is undetermined. Trimming left V 6 bases short and J 5 bases short, with 13 bases between. Per germline, CDR1 ENHRY and CDR2 SYGVKD. The CDR3 has 13 amino acids. CDR3 bases: TGTGCCATCAGAGCCCTAGATCGGACTGAAGCTTTCTTT. This sequence encodes CAIRALDRTEAFF.